The 20 T cell receptor beta chains below all came from one sample that was sequenced in a study of cytomegalovirus exposure and HLA in healthy donors. The PCR made use of 60 Vbeta and 13 Jbeta primers. Repertoires were generated with immunoSEQ multiplex PCR, while TCRdb's copy carries only in-frame clones and drops some. The table records about 100,000 clones, approximately 80% of them present only once. Material for sequencing was PBMCs. These receptors all come from a woman younger than 35 in good health and CMV-seropositive.

V is TRBV30 and J is TRBJ2-7, with TRBD2 identical over 8 bases. Germline V CDR1 and CDR2: GTSNPN, SVGIG (reference sequence). This CDR3 is 13 amino acids long. V lost 1 base, J lost 7 bases, and 6 bases stayed unmatched. CDR3 DNA: TGTGCCTGGAGTGCCCTAGCGGGCCTTGAGCAGTACTTC. This encodes CAWSALAGLEQYF.

J is TRBJ1-1 and V is TRBV6-1, with a tentative D call TRBD1 (5 bases). Germline CDR1 is MNHNS and CDR2 is SASEGT. Trimming took 2 bases from V and 4 from J, leaving 11 bases between them. This CDR3 has 14 residues. The CDR3 coding sequence is TGTGCCAGCAGTGAATTAAGGGGATCCACTGAAGCTTTCTTT. Translation gives CASSELRGSTEAFF.

The chain carries TRBV6-1 and TRBJ2-7; TRBD1 might be the D (5 bases). Germline CDR1 reads MNHNS; CDR2 reads SASEGT. V lost 3 bases to trimming and J lost 2 bases, with 8 bases between them. The CDR3 is 13 residues long. CDR3 amino acids: CASSEWTPYEQYF. For the CDR3, the DNA is TGTGCCAGCAGTGAGTGGACACCCTACGAGCAGTACTTC.

This clone was picked up a small number of times. The V call is TRBV28, the J call TRBJ1-1; D gene ambiguous. There are 19 residues in the CDR3. Between the trimmed V and J ends, which lost 6 bases and 3 bases, there was a span of 29 bases. CDR1 is MDHEN, CDR2 SYDVKM, per germline. This CDR3 reads CASRALSWYQRVEDTEAFF. CDR3 DNA: TGTGCCAGCAGAGCCCTCTCATGGTATCAACGGGTGGAGGACACTGAAGCTTTCTTT.

The chain carries TRBV7-2 and TRBJ2-7; 7 bases map to TRBD2. Germline CDR1 SGHTA, CDR2 FQGNSA. The CDR3 consists of 13 residues. V shed 4 bases and J 3 bases; nucleotides not matched to a gene: 3. CDR3 residues: CASSWGTIYEQYF. CDR3 DNA sequence: TGTGCCAGCAGCTGGGGGACTATCTACGAGCAGTACTTC.

This rearrangement joins TRBV7-8 to TRBJ2-1; TRBD2 is a possible D gene (5 bases). The germline V gene encodes CDR1 SGHVS and CDR2 FQNEAQ. V shed 5 bases and J shed 5 bases, with 10 bases lying between them. CDR3 length: 13 amino acids. CDR3 region: CASSLMRDNEQFF. CDR3 bases: TGTGCCAGCAGCCTGATGCGGGACAATGAGCAGTTCTTC.

The chain uses TRBV6-5 and TRBJ2-7, with TRBD2 matching over 8 bases. The CDR3 runs to 14 residues. Germline V gene lookup returns CDR1 MNHEY and CDR2 SVGAGI. Trimming removed 0 bases from V and 4 bases from J; junction bases left unmatched: 2. Here the CDR3 DNA reads TGTGCCAGCAGTTACTCAGCGGGAGCTTACGAGCAGTACTTC. Translating gives CASSYSAGAYEQYF.

This clone was recorded once. The V and J genes are TRBV30 and TRBJ1-5, with 7 bases matching TRBD1. V lost 2 bases, J lost 6 bases, and 4 bases stayed unmatched. The CDR3 consists of 13 residues. The germline CDR1 and CDR2 sequences are GTSNPN and SVGIG (reference sequence). As DNA, the CDR3 is TGTGCCTGGAGTAGGGGGCCGCGTCAGCCCCAGCATTTT. Its translation: CAWSRGPRQPQHF.

The chain is built from TRBV28 and TRBJ2-1; D is possibly TRBD2 (6 bases). V was trimmed by 3 bases and J by 3 bases, leaving 12 bases between them. The CDR3 extends over 15 amino acids. The germline gives CDR1 MDHEN, CDR2 SYDVKM. The CDR3 DNA reads TGTGCCAGCAGTTTTGGAGGGAGGTACTACAATGAGCAGTTCTTC. This translates into CASSFGGRYYNEQFF.

V is TRBV19 and J is TRBJ1-4; D remains ambiguous. Germline values: CDR1 LNHDA, CDR2 SQIVND (reference sequence). The CDR3 runs to 14 residues. Trimming cost V 4 bases and J 0 bases, with 6 bases left between them. The CDR3 region has the DNA TGTGCCAGTAGTAACACAGCAACTAATGAAAAACTGTTTTTT. Protein product: CASSNTATNEKLFF.

The V gene is TRBV11-3, the J gene TRBJ2-3; 8 bases are shared with TRBD1. The CDR3 has 15 residues. The ends lost 1 base at V and 2 bases at J; junction bases unmatched: 2. Looked up from germline, CDR1 is SGHNT and CDR2 is YENEEA. In DNA form, the CDR3 reads TGTGCCAGCAGCTTAGGGACAGGGTACACAGATACGCAGTATTTT. This gives the protein CASSLGTGYTDTQYF.

CDR3 DNA sequence: TGCAGCGTTTTTGACAGGTCCCTCTACGAGCAGTACTTC. Encoded protein: CSVFDRSLYEQYF. The chain combines TRBV29-1 with TRBJ2-7; D may be TRBD1 (6 bases). CDR3 length: 13 amino acids. Trimming removed 5 bases from V and 3 bases from J, with 14 bases in between. Germline V gives CDR1 SQVTM, CDR2 ANQGSEA.

V gene TRBV7-2 combines with J gene TRBJ2-1; 12 nucleotides match TRBD2. In germline, CDR1 is SGHTA, CDR2 FQGNSA. CDR3 length equals 13 residues. The ends lost 0 bases at V and 15 bases at J; junction bases unmatched: 3. The CDR3 nucleotides read TGTGCCAGCAGCTTAGCGACTAGCGGGAGTCCGTTCTTC. Translated, it gives CASSLATSGSPFF.

V is TRBV10-3 and J is TRBJ2-7; maybe TRBD2 (5 bases). The CDR3 sequence is 13 residues long. Germline V gives CDR1 ENHRY, CDR2 SYGVKD. The ends were cut back, 0 bases at V and 7 bases at J, with 10 bases in the middle. CDR3 nucleotide sequence: TGTGCCATCAGTGAGTCGCGACCGGGGGAGCAGTACTTC. Residues: CAISESRPGEQYF.

V is TRBV15 and J is TRBJ2-7; perhaps TRBD1 as D (5 bases). Germline V gives CDR1 LNHNV, CDR2 YYDKDF (reference sequence). CDR3 length: 15 amino acids. V gave up 1 base and J gave up 3 bases, with 13 bases separating them. CDR3 coding DNA: TGTGCCACCAGCAGAGGAGGAGACAGAAACTACGAGCAGTACTTC. This translates into CATSRGGDRNYEQYF.

The V and J genes are TRBV6-6 and TRBJ1-1; D may be TRBD1 (5 bases). This CDR3 has 15 amino acids. Germline CDR1 is MNHNY and CDR2 is SVGAGI (reference sequence). The V end was cut by 6 bases, the J end by 5 bases, with 19 bases between. CDR3 region: CASRENTSGGTEAFF. The CDR3, as DNA: TGTGCCAGCAGAGAGAACACCTCGGGGGGGACTGAAGCTTTCTTT.

The CDR3 sequence is CASSTYLGDEQFF. In nucleotides, the CDR3 is TGTGCCAGCAGTACGTACCTAGGGGATGAGCAGTTCTTC. The V gene is TRBV25-1, the J gene TRBJ2-1; possible D gene TRBD1, 5 bases. CDR1 is MGHDK and CDR2 is SYGVNS in the germline V gene. CDR3 length: 13 residues. The ends were cut back, 5 bases at V and 8 bases at J, with 13 bases in the middle.

The J gene is TRBJ2-7, the V gene TRBV29-1, with TRBD2 matching 8 bases. Germline V CDR1 and CDR2: SQVTM, ANQGSEA. Trimming at V came to 4 bases and at J to 5 bases, leaving 10 bases not matched to a gene. This CDR3 contains 14 residues. The CDR3 region has the DNA TGCAGCGTTGGGGCGGGGGGCGATCTCCACGAGCAGTACTTC. Residues: CSVGAGGDLHEQYF.

The V and J genes are TRBV6-5 and TRBJ1-3; 9 bases fit TRBD1. CDR3 length: 16 amino acids. V shed 3 bases, J shed 4 bases, and the junction held 7 bases outside the gene matches. Germline CDR1 and CDR2: MNHEY and SVGAGI. The CDR3 DNA is TGTGCCAGCAGTTATCAGGGACAGGGACCGGGAAACACCATATATTTT. Encoded protein: CASSYQGQGPGNTIYF.

V is TRBV2 and J is TRBJ2-1, with a tentative D call TRBD2 (6 bases). The CDR3 consists of 13 residues. V was cut by 7 bases and J by 2 bases, with 9 bases left in between. Germline CDR1 and CDR2: SNHLY and FYNNEI. CDR3 region: CASISGTYNEQFF. The CDR3 region has the DNA TGTGCCAGCATTAGCGGAACCTACAATGAGCAGTTCTTC.